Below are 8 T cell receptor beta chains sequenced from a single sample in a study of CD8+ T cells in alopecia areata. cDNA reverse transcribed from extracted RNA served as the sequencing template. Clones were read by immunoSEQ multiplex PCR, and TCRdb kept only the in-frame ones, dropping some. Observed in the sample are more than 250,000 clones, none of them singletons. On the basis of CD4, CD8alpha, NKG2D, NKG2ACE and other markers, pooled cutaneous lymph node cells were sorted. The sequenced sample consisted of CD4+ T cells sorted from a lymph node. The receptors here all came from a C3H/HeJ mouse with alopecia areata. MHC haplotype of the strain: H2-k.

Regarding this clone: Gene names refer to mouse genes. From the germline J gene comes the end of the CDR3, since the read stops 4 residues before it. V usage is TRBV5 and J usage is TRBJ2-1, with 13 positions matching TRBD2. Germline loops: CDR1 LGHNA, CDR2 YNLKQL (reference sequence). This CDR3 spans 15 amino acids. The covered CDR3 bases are TGTGCCAGCAGCCAAGTGGGACTGGGGGGGTCT. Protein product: CASSQVGLGGS. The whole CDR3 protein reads CASSQVGLGGSEQFF.

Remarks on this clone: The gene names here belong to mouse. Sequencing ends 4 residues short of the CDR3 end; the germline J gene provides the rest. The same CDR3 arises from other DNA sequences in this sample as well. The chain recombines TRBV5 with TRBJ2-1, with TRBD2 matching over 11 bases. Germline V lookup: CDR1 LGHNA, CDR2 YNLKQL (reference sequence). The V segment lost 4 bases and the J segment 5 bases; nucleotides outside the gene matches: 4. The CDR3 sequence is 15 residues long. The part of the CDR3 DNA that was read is TGTGCCAGCAGCCCGCCGGGACTGGGGGATGCT. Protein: CASSPPGLGDA. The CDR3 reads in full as CASSPPGLGDAEQFF.

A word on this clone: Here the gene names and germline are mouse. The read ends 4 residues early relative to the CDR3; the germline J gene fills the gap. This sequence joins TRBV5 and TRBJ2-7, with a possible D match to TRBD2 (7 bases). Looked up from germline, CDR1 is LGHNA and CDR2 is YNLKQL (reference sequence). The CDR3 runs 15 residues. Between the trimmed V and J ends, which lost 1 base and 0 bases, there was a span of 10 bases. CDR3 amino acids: CASSQVGGHSYEQYF. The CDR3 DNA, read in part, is TGTGCCAGCAGCCAAGTGGGGGGCCACTCCTAT.

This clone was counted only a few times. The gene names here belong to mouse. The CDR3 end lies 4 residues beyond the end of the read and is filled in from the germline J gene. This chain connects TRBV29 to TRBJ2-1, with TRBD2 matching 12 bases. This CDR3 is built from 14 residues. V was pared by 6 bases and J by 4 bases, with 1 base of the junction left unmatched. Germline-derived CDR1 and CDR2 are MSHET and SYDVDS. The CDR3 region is CASRTGGAYAEQFF. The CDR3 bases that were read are TGTGCTAGCAGGACTGGGGGGGCGTATGCT.

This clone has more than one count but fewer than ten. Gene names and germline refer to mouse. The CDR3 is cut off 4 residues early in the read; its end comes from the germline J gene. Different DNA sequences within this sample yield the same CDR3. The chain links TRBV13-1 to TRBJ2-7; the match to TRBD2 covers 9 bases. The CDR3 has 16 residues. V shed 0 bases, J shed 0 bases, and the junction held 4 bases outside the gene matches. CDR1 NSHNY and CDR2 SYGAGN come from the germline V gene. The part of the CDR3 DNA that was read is TGTGCCAGCAGTGATGGCTGGGGGGGGAGCTCCTAT. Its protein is CASSDGWGGSSY. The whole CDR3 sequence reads CASSDGWGGSSYEQYF.

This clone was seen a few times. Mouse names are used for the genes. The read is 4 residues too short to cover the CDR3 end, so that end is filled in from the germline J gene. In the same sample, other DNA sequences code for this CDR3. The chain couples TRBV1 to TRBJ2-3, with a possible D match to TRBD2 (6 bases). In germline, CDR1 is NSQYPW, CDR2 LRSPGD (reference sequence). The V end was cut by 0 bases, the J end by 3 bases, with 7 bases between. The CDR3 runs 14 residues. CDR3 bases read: TGCACCTGCAGTGCAGATTGGGGGGCAGAA. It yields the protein CTCSADWGAE. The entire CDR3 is CTCSADWGAETLYF. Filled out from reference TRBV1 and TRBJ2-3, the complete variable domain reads VTLLEQNPRWRLVPRGQAVNLRCILKNSQYPWMSWYQQDLQKQLQWLFTLRSPGDKEVKSLPGADYLATRVTDTELRLQVANMSQGRTLYCTCSADWGAETLYFGSGTRLTVL.

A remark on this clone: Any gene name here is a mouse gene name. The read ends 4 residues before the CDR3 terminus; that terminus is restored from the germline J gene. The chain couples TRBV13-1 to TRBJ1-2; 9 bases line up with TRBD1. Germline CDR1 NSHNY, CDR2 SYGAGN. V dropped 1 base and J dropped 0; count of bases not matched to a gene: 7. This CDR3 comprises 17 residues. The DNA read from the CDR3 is TGTGCCAGCAGTGATCCACCCCGACAGGGGGCAAACTCC. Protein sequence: CASSDPPRQGANS. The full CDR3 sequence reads CASSDPPRQGANSDYTF.

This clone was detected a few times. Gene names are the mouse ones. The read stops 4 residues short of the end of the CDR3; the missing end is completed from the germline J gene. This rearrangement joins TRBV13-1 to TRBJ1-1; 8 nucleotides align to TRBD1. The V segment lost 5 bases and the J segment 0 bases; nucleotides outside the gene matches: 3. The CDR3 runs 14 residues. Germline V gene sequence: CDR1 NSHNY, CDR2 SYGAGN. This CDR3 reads CASRKTGENTEVFF. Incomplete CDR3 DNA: TGTGCCAGCAGGAAGACAGGGGAGAACACA.